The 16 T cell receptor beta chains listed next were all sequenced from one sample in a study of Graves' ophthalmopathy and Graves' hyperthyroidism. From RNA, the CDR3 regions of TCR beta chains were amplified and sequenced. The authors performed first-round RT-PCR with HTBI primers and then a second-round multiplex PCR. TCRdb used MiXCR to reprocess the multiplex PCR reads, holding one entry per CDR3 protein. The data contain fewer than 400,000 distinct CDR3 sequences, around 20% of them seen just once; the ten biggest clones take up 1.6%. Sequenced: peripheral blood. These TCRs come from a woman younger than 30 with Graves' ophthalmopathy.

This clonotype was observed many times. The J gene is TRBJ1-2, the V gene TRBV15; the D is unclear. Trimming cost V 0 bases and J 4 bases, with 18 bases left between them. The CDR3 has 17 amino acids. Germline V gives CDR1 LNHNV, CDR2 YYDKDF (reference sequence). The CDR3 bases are TGTGCCACCAGCAGAGATCTCATGGTTGCGGAGGGCTATGGCTACACCTTC. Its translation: CATSRDLMVAEGYGYTF. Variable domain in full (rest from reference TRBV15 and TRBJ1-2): DAMVIQNPRYQVTQFGKPVTLSCSQTLNHNVMYWYQQKSSQAPKLLFHYYDKDFNNEADTPDNFQSRRPNTSFCFLDIRSPGLGDTAMYLCATSRDLMVAEGYGYTFGSGTRLTVV.

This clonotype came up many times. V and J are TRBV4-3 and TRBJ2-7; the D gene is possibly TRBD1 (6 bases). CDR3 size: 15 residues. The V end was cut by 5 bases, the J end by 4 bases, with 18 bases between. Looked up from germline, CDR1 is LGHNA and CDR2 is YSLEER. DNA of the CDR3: TGCGCCAGCAGCGGGGGTAGGGGGTCGTCATACGAGCAGTACTTC. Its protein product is CASSGGRGSSYEQYF.

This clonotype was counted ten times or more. CDR3 residues: CASNKGAKSGNTIYF. The CDR3 DNA reads as TGTGCCAGCAACAAGGGGGCGAAGTCTGGAAACACCATATATTTT. J is TRBJ1-3 and V is TRBV6-1; 7 bases are shared with TRBD1. V trimming: 7 bases; J trimming: 1 base; junction bases outside the gene matches: 7. Germline CDR1 MNHNS, CDR2 SASEGT. This CDR3 has 15 amino acids.

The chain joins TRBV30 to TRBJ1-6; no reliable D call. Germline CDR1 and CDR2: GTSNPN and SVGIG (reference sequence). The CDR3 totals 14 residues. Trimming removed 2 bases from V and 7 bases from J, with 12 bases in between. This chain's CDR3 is CAWSPGLYNSPLHF. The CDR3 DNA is TGTGCCTGGAGTCCAGGACTATACAATTCACCCCTCCACTTT.

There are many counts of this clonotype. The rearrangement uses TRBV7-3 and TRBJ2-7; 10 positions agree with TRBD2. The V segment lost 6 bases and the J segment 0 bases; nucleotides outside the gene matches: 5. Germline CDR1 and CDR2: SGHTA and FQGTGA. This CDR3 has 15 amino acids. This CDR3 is CASSPSGGFSYEQYF. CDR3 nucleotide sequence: TGTGCCAGCAGTCCTAGCGGGGGATTCTCCTACGAGCAGTACTTC.

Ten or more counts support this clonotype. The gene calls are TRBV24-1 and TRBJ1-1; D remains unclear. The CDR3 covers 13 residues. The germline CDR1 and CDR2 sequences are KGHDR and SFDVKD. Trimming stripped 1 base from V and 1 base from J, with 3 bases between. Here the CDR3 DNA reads TGTGCCACCAGTGATTTTGAGAACACTGAAGCTTTCTTT. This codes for CATSDFENTEAFF.

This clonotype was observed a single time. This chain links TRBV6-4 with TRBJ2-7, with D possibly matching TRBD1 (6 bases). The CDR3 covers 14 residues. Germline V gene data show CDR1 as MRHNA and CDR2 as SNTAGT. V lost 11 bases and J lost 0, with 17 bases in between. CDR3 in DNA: TGTGCCGCGCAGGGGTGGATTGGCTCCTACGAGCAGTACTTC. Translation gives CAAQGWIGSYEQYF.

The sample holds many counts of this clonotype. The CDR3 DNA sequence: TGTGGTACCGTTTATTATGGCTACACCTTC. Translating gives CGTVYYGYTF. The chain uses TRBV28 and TRBJ1-2; D is ambiguous. The length of the CDR3 is 10 residues. Per germline, CDR1 MDHEN and CDR2 SYDVKM.

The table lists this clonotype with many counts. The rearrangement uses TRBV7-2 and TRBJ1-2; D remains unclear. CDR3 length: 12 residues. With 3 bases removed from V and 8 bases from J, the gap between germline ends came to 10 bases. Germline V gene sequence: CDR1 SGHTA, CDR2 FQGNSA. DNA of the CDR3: TGTGCCAGCAGCTTTGGGCTAGGAGGCTACACCTTC. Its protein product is CASSFGLGGYTF.

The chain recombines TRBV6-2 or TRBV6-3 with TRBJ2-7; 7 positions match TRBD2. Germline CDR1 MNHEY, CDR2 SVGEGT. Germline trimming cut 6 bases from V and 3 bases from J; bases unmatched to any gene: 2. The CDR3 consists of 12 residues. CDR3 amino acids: CASRRGYYEQYF. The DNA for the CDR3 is TGTGCCAGCAGGCGGGGGTACTACGAGCAGTACTTC.

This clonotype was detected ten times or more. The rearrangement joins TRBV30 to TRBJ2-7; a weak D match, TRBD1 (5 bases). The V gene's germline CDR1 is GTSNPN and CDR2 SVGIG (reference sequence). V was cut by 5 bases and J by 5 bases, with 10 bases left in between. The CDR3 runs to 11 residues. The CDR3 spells CAWVREDEQYF. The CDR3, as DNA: TGTGCCTGGGTCAGGGAAGACGAGCAGTACTTC.

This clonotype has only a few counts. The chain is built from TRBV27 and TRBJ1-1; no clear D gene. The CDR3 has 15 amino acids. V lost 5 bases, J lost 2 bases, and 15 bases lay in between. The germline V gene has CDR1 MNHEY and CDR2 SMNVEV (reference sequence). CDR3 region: CASSPLGRRNTEAFF. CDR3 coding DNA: TGTGCCAGCAGTCCTCTTGGGCGTCGAAACACTGAAGCTTTCTTT.

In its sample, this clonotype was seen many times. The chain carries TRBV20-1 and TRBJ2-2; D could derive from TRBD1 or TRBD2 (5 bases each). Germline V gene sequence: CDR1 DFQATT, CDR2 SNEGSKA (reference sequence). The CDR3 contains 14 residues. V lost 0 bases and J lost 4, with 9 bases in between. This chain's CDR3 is CSARDLGTTGELFF. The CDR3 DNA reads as TGCAGTGCTAGAGACTTGGGGACCACCGGGGAGCTGTTTTTT.

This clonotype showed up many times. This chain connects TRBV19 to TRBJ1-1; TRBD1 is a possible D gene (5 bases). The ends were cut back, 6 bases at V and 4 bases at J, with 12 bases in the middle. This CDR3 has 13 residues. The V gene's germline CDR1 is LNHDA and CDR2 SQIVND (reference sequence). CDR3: CASRGWGSTEAFF. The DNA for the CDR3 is TGTGCCAGTAGGGGTTGGGGGAGCACTGAAGCTTTCTTT.

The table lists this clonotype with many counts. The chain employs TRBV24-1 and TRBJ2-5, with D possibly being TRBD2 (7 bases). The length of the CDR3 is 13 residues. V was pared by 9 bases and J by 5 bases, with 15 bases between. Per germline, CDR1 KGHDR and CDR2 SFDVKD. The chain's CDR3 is CATRRGASETQYF. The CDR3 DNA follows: TGTGCCACCCGCCGGGGGGCCAGTGAGACCCAGTACTTC.

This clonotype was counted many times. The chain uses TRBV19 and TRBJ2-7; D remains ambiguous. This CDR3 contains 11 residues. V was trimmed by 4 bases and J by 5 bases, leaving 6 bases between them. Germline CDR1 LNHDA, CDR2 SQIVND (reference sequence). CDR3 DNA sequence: TGTGCCAGTAGTAGACGCGACGAGCAGTACTTC. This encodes CASSRRDEQYF.